This entry describes one T cell receptor beta chain. Its antigen is still unknown. The data were obtained in a study of cytomegalovirus exposure and HLA in healthy donors. Turning to the study itself: Among about 400 genotyped donors, about 85% fell in the Caucasian-associated ancestry cluster. General study findings and limits: Most TCR sequences showed up rarely, but some public TCRs showed up in many donors.

There are 13 residues in the CDR3. In the PCR, 60 Vbeta and 13 Jbeta primers were used. TCRdb's table, derived via immunoSEQ multiplex PCR, lists solely in-frame clones and lacks some. There are around 300,000 clones in the sample; 70% to 90% occur only once, and approximately 2% lies in the top ten. Material for sequencing was PBMCs. This chain links TRBV1 with TRBJ1-6; no DNA check was done on the table's D call, TRBD1. TRBV1 is tagged as a pseudogene. The clonotype comes from a woman younger than 30 in good health and CMV-seronegative. The CDR3 region has the DNA TGCACCAGCAGCCAAGACGACATTTCACCCCTCCACTTT. The encoded protein is CTSSQDDISPLHF.